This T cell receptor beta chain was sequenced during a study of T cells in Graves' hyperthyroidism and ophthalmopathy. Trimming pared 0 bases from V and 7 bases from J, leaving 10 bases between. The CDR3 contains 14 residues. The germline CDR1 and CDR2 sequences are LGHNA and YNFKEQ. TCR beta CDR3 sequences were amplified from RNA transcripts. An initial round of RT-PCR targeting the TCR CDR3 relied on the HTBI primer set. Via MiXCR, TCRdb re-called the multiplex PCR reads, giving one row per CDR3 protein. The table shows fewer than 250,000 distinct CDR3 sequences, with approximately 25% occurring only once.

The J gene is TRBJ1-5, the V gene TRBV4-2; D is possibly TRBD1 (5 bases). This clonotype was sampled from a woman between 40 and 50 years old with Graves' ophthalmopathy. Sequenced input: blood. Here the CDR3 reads CASSQDWAGQPQHF. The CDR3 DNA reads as TGTGCCAGCAGCCAAGATTGGGCAGGGCAGCCCCAGCATTTT.